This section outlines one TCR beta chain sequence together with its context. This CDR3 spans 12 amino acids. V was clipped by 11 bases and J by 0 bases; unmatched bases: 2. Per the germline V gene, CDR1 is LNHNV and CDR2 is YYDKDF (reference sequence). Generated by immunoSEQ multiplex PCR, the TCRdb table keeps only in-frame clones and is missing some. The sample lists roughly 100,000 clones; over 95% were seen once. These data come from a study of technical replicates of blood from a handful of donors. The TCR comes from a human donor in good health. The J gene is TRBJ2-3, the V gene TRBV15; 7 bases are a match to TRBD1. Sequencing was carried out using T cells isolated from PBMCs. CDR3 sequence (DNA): TGTGCCGTGGGACAGAGCACAGATACGCAGTATTTT. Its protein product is CAVGQSTDTQYF.